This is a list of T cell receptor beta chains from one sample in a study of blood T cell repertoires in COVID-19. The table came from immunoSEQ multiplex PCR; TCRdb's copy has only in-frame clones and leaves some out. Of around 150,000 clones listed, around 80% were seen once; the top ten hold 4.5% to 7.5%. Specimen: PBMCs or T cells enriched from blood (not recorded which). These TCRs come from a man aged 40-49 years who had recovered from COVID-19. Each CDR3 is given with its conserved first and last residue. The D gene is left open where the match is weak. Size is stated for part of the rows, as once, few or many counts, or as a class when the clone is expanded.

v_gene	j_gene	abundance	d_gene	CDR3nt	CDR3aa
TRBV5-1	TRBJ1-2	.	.	TGCGCCAGCAGCTTTGGCACCGGAGTCTATGGCTACACCTTC	CASSFGTGVYGYTF
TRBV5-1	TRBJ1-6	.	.	TGCGCCAGCAGTGCGGGATTAAGCAATAATTCACCCCTCCACTTT	CASSAGLSNNSPLHF
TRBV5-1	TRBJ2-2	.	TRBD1	TGCGCCAGCAGCCAAGAAGCAGGGGGCGTAACCGGGGAGCTGTTTTTT	CASSQEAGGVTGELFF
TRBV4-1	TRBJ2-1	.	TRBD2	TGCGCCAGCAGCCCCCGGGTTGGGACTAGCGTGTACAATGAGCAGTTCTTC	CASSPRVGTSVYNEQFF
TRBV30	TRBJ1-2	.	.	TGTGCCTGGACTACACAGGGCTATGGCTACACCTTC	CAWTTQGYGYTF
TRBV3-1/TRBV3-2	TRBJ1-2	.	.	TGTGCCAGCAGCCAAGGTGGTACAGGGTATGGCTACACCTTC	CASSQGGTGYGYTF
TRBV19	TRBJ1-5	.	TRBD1	TGTGCCAGTAGGGCGGGACAGACCCCCTATCAGCCCCAGCATTTT	CASRAGQTPYQPQHF
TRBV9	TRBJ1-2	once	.	TGTGCCAGCAGCGTAGGGACATCTAACTATGGCTACACCTTC	CASSVGTSNYGYTF
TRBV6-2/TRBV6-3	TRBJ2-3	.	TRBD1	TGTGCCAGCAGTTCACGACAGGGGCTCACAGATACGCAGTATTTT	CASSSRQGLTDTQYF
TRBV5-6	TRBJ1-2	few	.	TGTGCCAGCAGCTTGGGCAGTACTAACTATGGCTACACCTTC	CASSLGSTNYGYTF
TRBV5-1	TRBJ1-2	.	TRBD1	TGCGCCAGCAGCCCTGGGACAGACGCTGGATATGGCTACACCTTC	CASSPGTDAGYGYTF
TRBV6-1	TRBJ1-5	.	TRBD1	TGTGCCAGCAGTGCCGGGGACAGGGTTAACAATCAGCCCCAGCATTTT	CASSAGDRVNNQPQHF
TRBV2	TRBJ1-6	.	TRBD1	TGTGCCAGCAGTGAACGGGACAGGGGACCATACCGGGATTCACCCCTCCACTTT	CASSERDRGPYRDSPLHF
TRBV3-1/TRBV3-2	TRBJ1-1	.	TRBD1	TGTGCCAGCGCCCGAGAGGGGGCCGCTGAAGCTTTCTTT	CASAREGAAEAFF
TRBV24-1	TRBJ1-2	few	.	TGTGCCACCAGTGATGGGACACCACCTAACTATGGCTACACCTTC	CATSDGTPPNYGYTF
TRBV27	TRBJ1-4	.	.	TGTGCCAGCAGTTTAACGTCGGACGGGGGTGAAAAACTGTTTTTT	CASSLTSDGGEKLFF
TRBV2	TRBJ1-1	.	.	TGTGCCAGCAGCTCCTTGGAAAGGGGGAACAGTGAAGCTTTCTTT	CASSSLERGNSEAFF
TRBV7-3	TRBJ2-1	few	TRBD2	TGTGCCAGCAGCTTATTGGGGACTAGCGGAACTTACAATGAGCAGTTCTTC	CASSLLGTSGTYNEQFF
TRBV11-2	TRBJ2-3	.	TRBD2	TGTGCCAGCAGCCGGGGACTAGCGGGGGTAGATACGCAGTATTTT	CASSRGLAGVDTQYF
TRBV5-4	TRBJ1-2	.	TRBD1	TGTGCCAGCAGACAGGGGACTAACTATGGCTACACCTTC	CASRQGTNYGYTF
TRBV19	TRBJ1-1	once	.	TGTGCCACGAACGACAGAGCCTATGAAGCTTTCTTT	CATNDRAYEAFF
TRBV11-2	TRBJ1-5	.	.	TGTGCCAGCAGCTTGAAACTGAAGACCCGAGGTCAGCCCCAGCATTTT	CASSLKLKTRGQPQHF
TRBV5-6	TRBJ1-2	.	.	TGTGCCAGCAGCTTGGCCGGTGGCTACACCTTC	CASSLAGGYTF
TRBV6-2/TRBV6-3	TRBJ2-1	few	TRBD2	TGTGCCAGCAGCTGGGGGGGAAATGAGCAGTTCTTC	CASSWGGNEQFF
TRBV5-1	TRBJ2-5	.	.	TGCGCCAGCAGCTCTACAGGGATCGGAGAGACCCAGTACTTC	CASSSTGIGETQYF
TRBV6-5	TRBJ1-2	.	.	TGTGCCAGCAGTTACTCCAGCGGGGAACGGGGTGGCTACACCTTC	CASSYSSGERGGYTF
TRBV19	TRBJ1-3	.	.	TGTGCCAGTAGTCCGGTAATTGGAAACACCATATATTTT	CASSPVIGNTIYF
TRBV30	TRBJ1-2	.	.	TGTGCCTGGAGAATCGTCGGGGGGGGCTATGGCTACACCTTC	CAWRIVGGGYGYTF
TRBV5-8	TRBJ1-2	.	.	TGTGCCAGCAGCTTGGCCGAAAGGGAGACAACCGATGGCTACACCTTC	CASSLAERETTDGYTF
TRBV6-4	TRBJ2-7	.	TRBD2	TGTGCCAGCAGTGTCGGACCGGGGGGCTCCTACGAGCAGTACTTC	CASSVGPGGSYEQYF
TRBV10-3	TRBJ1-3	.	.	TGTGCCATCAAACCGGACAGTAGATCTGGAAACACCATATATTTT	CAIKPDSRSGNTIYF
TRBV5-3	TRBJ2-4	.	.	TGTGCCAGAAGCTCCCCTGGAGGGCTAGCCAAAAACATTCAGTACTTC	CARSSPGGLAKNIQYF
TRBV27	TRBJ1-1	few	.	TGTGCCAGCAGCTATCGATTAAACACTGAAGCTTTCTTT	CASSYRLNTEAFF
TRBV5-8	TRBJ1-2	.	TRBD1	TGTGCCAGCACCACCCGACAGGGGGCGGCGAGAGGCTACACCTTC	CASTTRQGAARGYTF
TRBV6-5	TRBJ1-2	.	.	TGTGCCAGCAGTTACTCGATAGGGGTCCTTGGCTACACCTTC	CASSYSIGVLGYTF
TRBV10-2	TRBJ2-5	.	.	TGCGCCAGCAGTCCTCAAGAGACCCAGTACTTC	CASSPQETQYF
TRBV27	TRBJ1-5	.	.	TGTGCCAGCAGTTTGGGGCAGTTCAATCAGCCCCAGCATTTT	CASSLGQFNQPQHF
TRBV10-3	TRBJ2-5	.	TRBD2	TGTGCCATCAGTGATCCCAGGACTAGCGGGGGGGCATCGGAGACCCAGTACTTC	CAISDPRTSGGASETQYF
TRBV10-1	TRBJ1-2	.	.	TGCGCCAGCAGTGACGGCTATGGCTACACCTTC	CASSDGYGYTF
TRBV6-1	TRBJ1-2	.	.	TGTGCCAGCAGTGATTACAGTCAACTCGTCTATGGCTACACCTTC	CASSDYSQLVYGYTF
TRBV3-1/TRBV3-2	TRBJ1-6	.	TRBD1	TGTGCCAGCAGCCAAGTACAGGGGGCTTACAATTCACCCCTCCACTTT	CASSQVQGAYNSPLHF
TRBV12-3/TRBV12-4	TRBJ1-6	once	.	TGTGCCAGCACCAGGGGCGGTTCACCCCTCCACTTT	CASTRGGSPLHF
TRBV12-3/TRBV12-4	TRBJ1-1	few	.	TGTGCCAGCAGCCCGGGGGTAGGAGCTTTCTTT	CASSPGVGAFF
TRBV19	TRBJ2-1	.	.	TGTGCCAGTAGTATATCCACATACAATGAGCAGTTCTTC	CASSISTYNEQFF